The entry below describes one T cell receptor (beta chain). One end of the junction does not line up with germline, which may come from a read error. The data are from a study of cytomegalovirus exposure and HLA in healthy donors. The PCR had 60 Vbeta and 13 Jbeta primers. Per the original methods: Per a later analysis, the number of unique TCR beta chains was around 79 million, of which around 9.9 million were shared. Measured with immunoSEQ multiplex PCR; TCRdb has only the in-frame clones, and not every one. V, J and clone size were drawn from that table, and D and trimming were deduced from the DNA. Of roughly 110,000 clones listed, roughly 82% were seen once; the top ten hold roughly 6%. In germline, CDR1 is MDHEN, CDR2 SYDVKM. The CDR3 is 17 residues long.

J is TRBJ2-7 and V is TRBV28, with 9 bases that match TRBD1. Specimen: PBMCs. The receptor comes from a woman aged 45-65 years in good health and CMV-seropositive. CDR3 sequence: CASTLLGGEQGAYGQYF. Written as DNA, the CDR3 is TGTGCCAGCACCCTACTGGGGGGCGAACAGGGGGCTTACGGGCAGTACTTC.